The clone carrying this TCR beta chain was seen just once. Its target is unknown. The sample belongs to a study of Ad26.COV2.S vaccination and SARS-CoV-2 variants. Study in general: A COV1001 Ad26.COV2.S trial-arm participant provided the sample. Ad26.COV2.S, an intramuscular injection, was given once or twice 56 days apart.

The germline gives CDR1 SNHLY, CDR2 FYNNEI. The J segment lost 1 base and the V segment lost 5 bases, leaving 7 bases of the junction unmatched. The CDR3 loop spans 17 amino acids. Treatment: roughly 20 received Ad26.COV2.S at low or high dose, single or two shots; a few received placebo; per-sample allocation not given. Day 63 after the first injection of vaccine or placebo was the sampling time. Whole-study results and caveats: Placebo recipients showed lower spike-specific TCR breadth than vaccinees. The breadth of spike-specific CD8+ and CD4+ T cell responses after vaccination was reportedly substantial.

Assay: immunoSEQ multiplex PCR; the TCRdb copy retains only in-frame clones and omits some. The profile covers roughly 380,000 clones, with 70% to 90% appearing a single time and around 3% taken by the ten largest. This TCR was recovered from a person aged 18 to 59 who received the Ad26.COV2.S COVID-19 vaccine or a placebo. This rearrangement joins TRBV2 to TRBJ2-6, with 8 bases identical to TRBD2. Sequencing used peripheral blood, obtained in a trial of Ad26.COV2.S vaccine versus placebo. Here the CDR3 DNA reads TGTGCCAGCAGTCCCCACGGGGGGGGATCTGGGGCCAACGTCCTGACTTTC. It is translated as CASSPHGGGSGANVLTF.